This T cell receptor beta chain was captured in a study of CD8+ T cells in alopecia areata. At the level of the study: Each day, treated patients took oral tofacitinib twice, at 5 to 10 mg per dose. Patients took tofacitinib for 6 to 18 months, followed by 6 drug-free months. Findings and caveats of the study: Although TCR sharing was seen in mice, sharing across patients was less clear, possibly for HLA-related reasons.

CDR3 length: 12 residues. The V gene's germline CDR1 is SGHAT and CDR2 FQDESV (reference sequence). V was clipped by 5 bases and J by 5 bases, with 9 bases between them. With respect to this clone: Its specificity is unknown.

Reverse transcribed after extraction, RNA yielded cDNA as the sequencing template. Clones were sequenced by immunoSEQ multiplex PCR, and TCRdb holds only the in-frame ones, with some missing. The table has around 140,000 clones, roughly 44% seen once. Alopecia areata patients provided lesional scalp punch biopsies and peripheral blood, both collected for the study. The genes are TRBV11-1 and TRBJ2-5; D is possibly TRBD1 (6 bases). The source is a human donor with alopecia areata. Sequencing was done on a sample of CD4+ T cells sorted from blood. The CDR3 nucleotides are TGTGCCAGCAGCGATAGGGGGGAGACCCAGTACTTC. Its protein product is CASSDRGETQYF.